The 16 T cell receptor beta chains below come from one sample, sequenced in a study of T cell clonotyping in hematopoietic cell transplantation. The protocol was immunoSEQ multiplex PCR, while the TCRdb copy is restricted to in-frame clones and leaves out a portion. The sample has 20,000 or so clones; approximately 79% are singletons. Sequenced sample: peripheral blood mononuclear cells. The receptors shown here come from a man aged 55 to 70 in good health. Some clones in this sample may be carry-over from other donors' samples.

The CDR3 DNA follows: TGTGCCAGCAGCTTTTTGGGACAGGGGGCGTGGGAGCAGTACTTC. Protein sequence: CASSFLGQGAWEQYF. The chain is built from TRBV11-3 and TRBJ2-7; TRBD1 aligns across 12 bases. V lost 3 bases and J lost 7; bases outside the gene matches: 7. CDR1 is SGHNT and CDR2 is YENEEA in the germline V gene. The CDR3 consists of 15 residues.

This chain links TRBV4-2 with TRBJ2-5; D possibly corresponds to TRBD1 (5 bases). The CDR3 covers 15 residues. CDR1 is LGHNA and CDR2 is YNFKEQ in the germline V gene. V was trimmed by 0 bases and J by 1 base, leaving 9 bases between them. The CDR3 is CASSQERGFQETQYF. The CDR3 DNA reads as TGTGCCAGCAGCCAAGAAAGGGGATTCCAAGAGACCCAGTACTTC.

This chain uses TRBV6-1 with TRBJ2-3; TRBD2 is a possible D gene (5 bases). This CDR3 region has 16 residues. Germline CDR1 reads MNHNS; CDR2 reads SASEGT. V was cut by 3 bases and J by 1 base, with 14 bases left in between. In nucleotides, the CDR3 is TGTGCCAGCAGTGACGAGGGTTTCAAAGGCACAGATACGCAGTATTTT. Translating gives CASSDEGFKGTDTQYF.

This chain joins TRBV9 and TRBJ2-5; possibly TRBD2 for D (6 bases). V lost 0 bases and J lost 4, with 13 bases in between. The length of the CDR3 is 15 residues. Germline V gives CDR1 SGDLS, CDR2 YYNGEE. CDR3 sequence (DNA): TGTGCCAGCAGCGTAGCGGGAGCATCGGGAGAGACCCAGTACTTC. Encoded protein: CASSVAGASGETQYF.

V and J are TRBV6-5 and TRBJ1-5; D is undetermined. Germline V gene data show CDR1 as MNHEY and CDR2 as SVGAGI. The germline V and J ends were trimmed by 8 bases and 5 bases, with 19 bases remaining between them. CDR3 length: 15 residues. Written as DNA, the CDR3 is TGTGCCAGCCGGGAGGTGGGAGGCCCTCATCAGCCCCAGCATTTT. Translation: CASREVGGPHQPQHF.

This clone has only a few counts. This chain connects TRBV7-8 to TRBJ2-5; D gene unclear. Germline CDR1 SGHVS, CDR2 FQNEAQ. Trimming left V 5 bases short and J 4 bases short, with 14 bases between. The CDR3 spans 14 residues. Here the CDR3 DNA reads TGTGCCAGCAGCGACCCTGGGTTGCCAGAGACCCAGTACTTC. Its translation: CASSDPGLPETQYF.

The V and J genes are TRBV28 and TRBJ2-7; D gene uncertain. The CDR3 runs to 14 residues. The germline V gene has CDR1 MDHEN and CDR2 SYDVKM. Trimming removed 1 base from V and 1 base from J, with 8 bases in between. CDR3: CASSLSSRSYEQYF. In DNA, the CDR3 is TGTGCCAGCAGTTTATCGTCCAGATCCTACGAGCAGTACTTC.

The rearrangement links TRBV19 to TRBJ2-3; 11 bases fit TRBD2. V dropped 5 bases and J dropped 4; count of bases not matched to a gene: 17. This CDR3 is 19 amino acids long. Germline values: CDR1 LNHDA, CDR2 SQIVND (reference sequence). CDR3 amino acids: CASSVRTISGRAGADTQYF. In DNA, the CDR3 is TGTGCCAGTAGTGTAAGAACCATTAGCGGGAGGGCAGGGGCAGATACGCAGTATTTT.

The DNA of the CDR3 is TGTGCCAGCAGTTTATCGCCTTACGACAACTATGGCTACACCTTC. It codes for CASSLSPYDNYGYTF. The V call is TRBV27, the J call TRBJ1-2, with D uncertain. CDR1 and CDR2 from the germline V gene are MNHEY and SMNVEV (reference sequence). The CDR3 loop spans 15 amino acids. Trimming stripped 0 bases from V and 2 bases from J, with 10 bases between.

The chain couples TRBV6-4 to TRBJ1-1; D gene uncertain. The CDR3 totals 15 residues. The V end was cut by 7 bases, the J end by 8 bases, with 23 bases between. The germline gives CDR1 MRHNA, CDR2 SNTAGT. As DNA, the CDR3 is TGTGCCAGCACCCCTACGCCCGAACAATTTTCCGAAGCTTTCTTT. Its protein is CASTPTPEQFSEAFF.

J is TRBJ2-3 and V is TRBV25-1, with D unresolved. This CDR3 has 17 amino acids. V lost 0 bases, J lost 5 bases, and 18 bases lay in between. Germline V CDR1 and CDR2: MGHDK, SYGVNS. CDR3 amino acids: CASSEYSRASFGDTQYF. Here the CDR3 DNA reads TGTGCCAGCAGTGAATATTCTAGGGCATCCTTCGGAGATACGCAGTATTTT. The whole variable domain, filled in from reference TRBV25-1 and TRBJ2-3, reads EADIYQTPRYLVIGTGKKITLECSQTMGHDKMYWYQQDPGMELHLIHYSYGVNSTEKGDLSSESTVSRIRTEHFPLTLESARPSHTSQYLCASSEYSRASFGDTQYFGPGTRLTVL.

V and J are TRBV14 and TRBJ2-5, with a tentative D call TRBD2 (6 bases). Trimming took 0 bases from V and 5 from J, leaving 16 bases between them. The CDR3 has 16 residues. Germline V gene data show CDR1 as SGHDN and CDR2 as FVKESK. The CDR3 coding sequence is TGTGCCAGCAGCCAAGATCTGGGACTTATTAGGGAGACCCAGTACTTC. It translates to CASSQDLGLIRETQYF.

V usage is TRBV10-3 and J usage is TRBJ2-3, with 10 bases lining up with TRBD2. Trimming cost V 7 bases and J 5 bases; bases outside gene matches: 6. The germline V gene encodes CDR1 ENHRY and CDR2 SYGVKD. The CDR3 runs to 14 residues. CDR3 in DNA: TGTGCCATCAATCCGACTAGCGGGTTAGATACGCAGTATTTT. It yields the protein CAINPTSGLDTQYF.

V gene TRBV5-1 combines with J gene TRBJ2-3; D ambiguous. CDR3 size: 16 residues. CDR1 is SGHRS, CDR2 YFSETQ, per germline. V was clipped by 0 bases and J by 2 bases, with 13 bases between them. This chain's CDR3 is CASSLVTPTNTDTQYF. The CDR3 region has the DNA TGCGCCAGCAGCTTGGTGACTCCTACGAACACAGATACGCAGTATTTT.

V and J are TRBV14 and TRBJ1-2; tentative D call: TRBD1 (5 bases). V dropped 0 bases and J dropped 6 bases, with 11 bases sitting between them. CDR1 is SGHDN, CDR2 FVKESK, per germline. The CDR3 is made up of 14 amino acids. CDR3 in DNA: TGTGCCAGCAGCCAAGAAGTGCAGGGAGATGGCTACACCTTC. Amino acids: CASSQEVQGDGYTF.

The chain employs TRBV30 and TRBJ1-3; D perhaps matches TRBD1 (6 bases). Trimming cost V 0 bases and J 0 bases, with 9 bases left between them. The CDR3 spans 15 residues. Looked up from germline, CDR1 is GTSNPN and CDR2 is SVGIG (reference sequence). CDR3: CAWSVTGNSGNTIYF. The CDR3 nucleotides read TGTGCCTGGAGTGTAACAGGGAACTCTGGAAACACCATATATTTT.